The source of this TCR beta chain is a study of radiotherapy plus CTLA-4 blockade in lung cancer (dated by TCRdb to the late 2010s). General notes on the study: Objective responses occurred in 15% to 20% of enrolled patients, and over 30% achieved disease control. Points the paper makes about the study in general: The strongest predictors of response, as reported, were early dynamic changes in blood T cell clones along with a rise in serum interferon-beta after radiation. After treatment with radiotherapy and ipilimumab, TCR clones that originated in tumors expanded in peripheral blood.

There are 13 amino acids in the CDR3, from cysteine to phenylalanine inclusive. Only CDR3 DNA remains: 39 bases, in frame from the first base. According to the germline V gene (reference sequence), CDR1 reads GTSNPN and CDR2 reads SVGIG. The germline V end is reduced by 8 bases and the J end by 2 bases; junction bases left unmatched: 4. The study tested focal radiation therapy combined with CTLA-4 blockade (ipilimumab) in patients with chemo-refractory metastatic non-small-cell lung cancer. In the case of this clone: It lacks a known antigen. There are no base qualities to consult, and no much larger clone falls within one base.

The library was generated by the immunoSEQ multiplex PCR assay. TCRdb took over this immuneACCESS table, retaining in-frame rearrangements with V and J assigned. Such tables are incomplete; in checked studies, under half of the missing clones stem from an unresolved V gene, and the remainder is unexplained. This sample is represented by 100,000 to 150,000 clones; 80% to 90% of them were singletons. Roughly 7% of the sample is in the top ten clones. The sequence was collected from a human donor with non-small cell lung cancer that progressed on radiotherapy plus ipilimumab. Material: peripheral blood, obtained from a patient treated with radiotherapy plus ipilimumab. The chain is assembled from TRBV30 and TRBJ1-5; 9 bases in the middle match TRBD1. The nucleotide sequence reads as follows: TGTGCCGTCGGACAGGGGCGCAATCAGCCCCAGCATTTT. This encodes CAVGQGRNQPQHF.